This T cell receptor beta chain was recovered during a study of blood T cell repertoires in COVID-19. Assay used: immunoSEQ multiplex PCR; TCRdb lists only in-frame clones, some missing. The table lists about 130,000 clones, about four fifths of them singletons. The CDR3 runs 18 residues. Germline-derived CDR1 and CDR2 are MGHDK and SYGVNS. The V and J ends lost 1 base and 6 bases, in that order; junction bases with no gene match: 14. The source is a human donor in a cohort sampled during active COVID-19. Sequences were obtained from peripheral blood. The gene calls are TRBV25-1 and TRBJ2-1; TRBD2 matches 8 bases. Here the CDR3 DNA reads TGTGCCAGCAGTGAATGGGGCCGGGGGGGCGCAGAAGTCAATGAGCAGTTCTTC. Its translation is CASSEWGRGGAEVNEQFF. The full variable domain, its missing parts supplied by reference TRBV25-1 and TRBJ2-1, is EADIYQTPRYLVIGTGKKITLECSQTMGHDKMYWYQQDPGMELHLIHYSYGVNSTEKGDLSSESTVSRIRTEHFPLTLESARPSHTSQYLCASSEWGRGGAEVNEQFFGPGTRLTVL.